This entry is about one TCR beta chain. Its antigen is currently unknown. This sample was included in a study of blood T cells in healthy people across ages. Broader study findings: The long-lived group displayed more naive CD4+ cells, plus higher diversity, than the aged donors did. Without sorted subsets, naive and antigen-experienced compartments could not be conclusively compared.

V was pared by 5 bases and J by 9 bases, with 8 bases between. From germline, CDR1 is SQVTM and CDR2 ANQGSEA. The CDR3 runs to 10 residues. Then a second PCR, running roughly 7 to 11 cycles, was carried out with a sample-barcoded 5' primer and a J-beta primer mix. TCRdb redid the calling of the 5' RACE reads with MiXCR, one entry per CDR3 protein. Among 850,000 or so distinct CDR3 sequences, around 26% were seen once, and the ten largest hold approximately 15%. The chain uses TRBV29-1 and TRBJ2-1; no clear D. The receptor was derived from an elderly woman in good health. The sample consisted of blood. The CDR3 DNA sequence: TGCAGCGTTTCCTCGGGTGAGCAGTTCTTC. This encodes CSVSSGEQFF.